This TCR beta chain was observed in a study of T-cell reconstitution after alpha-beta-depleted transplantation in children. CDR1 and CDR2 (germline): SQVTM, ANQGSEA. The length of the CDR3 is 16 residues. V lost 4 bases to trimming and J lost 7 bases; unmatched junction nucleotides: 18. Preparation of the TCRbeta library was carried out with unique molecular identifiers. TCRdb re-analysed the PCR reads in MiXCR, keeping a single row per CDR3 protein. This repertoire shows roughly 500,000 distinct CDR3 sequences, about 33% found once; its top ten account for 2% to 3%. V is TRBV29-1 and J is TRBJ2-5; 7 bases line up with TRBD2. The specimen comprised PBMCs from the stem cell graft donor, sampled from the stem cell graft. The receptor's source is a human donor who donated a stem cell graft to a child with aplastic anemia. CDR3: CSVAPILTGGAATQYF. CDR3 in DNA: TGCAGCGTTGCCCCAATCTTAACGGGGGGAGCGGCGACCCAGTACTTC.